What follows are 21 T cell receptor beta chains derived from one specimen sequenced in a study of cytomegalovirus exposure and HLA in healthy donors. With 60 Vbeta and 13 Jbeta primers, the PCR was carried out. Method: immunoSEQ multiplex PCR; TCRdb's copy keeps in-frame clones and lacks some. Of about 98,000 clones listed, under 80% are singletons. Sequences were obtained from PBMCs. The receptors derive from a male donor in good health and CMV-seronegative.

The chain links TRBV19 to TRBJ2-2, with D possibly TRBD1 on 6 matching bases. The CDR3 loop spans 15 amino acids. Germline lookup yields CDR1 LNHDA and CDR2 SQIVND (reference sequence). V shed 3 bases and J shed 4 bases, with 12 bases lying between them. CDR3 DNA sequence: TGTGCCAGTAGTATCCCCAGGGGCCGCACCGGGGAGCTGTTTTTT. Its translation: CASSIPRGRTGELFF.

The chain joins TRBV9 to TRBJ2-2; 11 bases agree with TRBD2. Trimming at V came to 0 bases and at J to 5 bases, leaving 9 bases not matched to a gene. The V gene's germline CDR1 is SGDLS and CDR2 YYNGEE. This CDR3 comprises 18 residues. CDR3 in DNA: TGTGCCAGCAGCGTAGGGCTAGCGGGAGGAATGGGGACCGGGGAGCTGTTTTTT. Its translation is CASSVGLAGGMGTGELFF.

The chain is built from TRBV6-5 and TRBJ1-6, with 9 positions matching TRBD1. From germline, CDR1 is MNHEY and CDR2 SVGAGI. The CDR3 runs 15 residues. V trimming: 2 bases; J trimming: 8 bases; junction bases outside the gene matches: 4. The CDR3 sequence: CASSYARTGDSPLHF. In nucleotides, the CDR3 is TGTGCCAGCAGTTACGCCCGGACAGGGGATTCACCCCTCCACTTT.

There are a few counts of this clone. The CDR3 spells CASSSSARDKEKLFF. The CDR3 region has the DNA TGTGCCAGCAGCTCATCAGCCCGGGACAAGGAAAAACTGTTTTTT. V usage is TRBV7-2 and J usage is TRBJ1-4; tentative D call: TRBD1 (6 bases). Germline values: CDR1 SGHTA, CDR2 FQGNSA. CDR3 length equals 15 residues. V was shortened by 4 bases and J by 8 bases, with 17 bases between the two germline ends.

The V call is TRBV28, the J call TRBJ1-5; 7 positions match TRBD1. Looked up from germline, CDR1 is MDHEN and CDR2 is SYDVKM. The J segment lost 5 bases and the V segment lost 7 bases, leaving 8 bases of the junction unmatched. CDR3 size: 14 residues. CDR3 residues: CASTRTGVYQPQHF. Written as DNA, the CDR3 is TGTGCCAGCACCCGTACAGGGGTCTATCAGCCCCAGCATTTT.

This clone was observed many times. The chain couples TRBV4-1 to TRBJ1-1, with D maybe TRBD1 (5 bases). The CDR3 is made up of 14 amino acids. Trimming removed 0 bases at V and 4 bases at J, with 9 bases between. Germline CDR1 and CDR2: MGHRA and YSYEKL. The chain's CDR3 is CASSQEGRITEAFF. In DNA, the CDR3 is TGCGCCAGCAGCCAAGAGGGGCGGATCACTGAAGCTTTCTTT.

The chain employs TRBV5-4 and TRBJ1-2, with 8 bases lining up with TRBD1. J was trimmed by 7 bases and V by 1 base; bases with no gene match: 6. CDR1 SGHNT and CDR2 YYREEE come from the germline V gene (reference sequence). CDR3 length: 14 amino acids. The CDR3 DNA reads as TGTGCCAGCAGCTTGCAGGGGGCCTCCTCTGGCTACACCTTC. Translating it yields CASSLQGASSGYTF.

CDR3: CASSVGPASSYEQYF. Written as DNA, the CDR3 is TGTGCCAGCAGTGTGGGCCCCGCGTCCTCCTACGAGCAGTACTTC. This sequence joins TRBV6-1 and TRBJ2-7; no reliable D call. The CDR3 contains 15 residues. Trimming pared 4 bases from V and 0 bases from J, leaving 13 bases between. The V gene's germline CDR1 is MNHNS and CDR2 SASEGT.

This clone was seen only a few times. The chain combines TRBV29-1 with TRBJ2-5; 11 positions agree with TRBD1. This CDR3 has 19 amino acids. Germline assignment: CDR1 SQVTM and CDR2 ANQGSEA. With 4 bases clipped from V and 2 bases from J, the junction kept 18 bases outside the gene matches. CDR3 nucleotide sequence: TGCAGCGTTGGGGGGGGACAGGGGGTTCCTTCACGGAAACAAGAGACCCAGTACTTC. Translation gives CSVGGGQGVPSRKQETQYF.

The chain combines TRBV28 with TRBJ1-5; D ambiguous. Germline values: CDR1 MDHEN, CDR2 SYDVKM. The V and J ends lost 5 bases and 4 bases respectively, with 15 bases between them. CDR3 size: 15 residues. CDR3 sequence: CASSVVQSLNQPQHF. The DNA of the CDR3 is TGTGCCAGCAGTGTAGTACAGAGCCTTAATCAGCCCCAGCATTTT. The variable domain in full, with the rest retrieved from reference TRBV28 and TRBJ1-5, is DVKVTQSSRYLVKRTGEKVFLECVQDMDHENMFWYRQDPGLGLRLIYFSYDVKMKEKGDIPEGYSVSREKKERFSLILESASTNQTSMYLCASSVVQSLNQPQHFGDGTRLSIL.

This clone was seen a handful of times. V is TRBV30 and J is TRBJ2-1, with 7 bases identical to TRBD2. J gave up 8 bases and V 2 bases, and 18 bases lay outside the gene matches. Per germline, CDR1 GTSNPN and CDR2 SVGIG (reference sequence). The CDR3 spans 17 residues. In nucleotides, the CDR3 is TGTGCCTGGAGTCCCCGGGGTAGCGGGCCCCGAGGGGATGAGCAGTTCTTC. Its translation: CAWSPRGSGPRGDEQFF.

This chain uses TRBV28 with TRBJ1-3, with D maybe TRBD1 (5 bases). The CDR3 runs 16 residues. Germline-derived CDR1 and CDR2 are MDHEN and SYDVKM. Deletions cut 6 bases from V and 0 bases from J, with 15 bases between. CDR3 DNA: TGTGCCAGCAGCGTGGGGGGGACCGTCTCTGGAAACACCATATATTTT. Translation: CASSVGGTVSGNTIYF.

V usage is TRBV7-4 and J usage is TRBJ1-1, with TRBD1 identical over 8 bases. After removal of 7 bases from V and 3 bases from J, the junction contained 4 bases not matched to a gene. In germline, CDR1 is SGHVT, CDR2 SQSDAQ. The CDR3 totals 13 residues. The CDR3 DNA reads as TGTGCCAGCAACCCGACAGGGGACACTGAAGCTTTCTTT. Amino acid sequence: CASNPTGDTEAFF.

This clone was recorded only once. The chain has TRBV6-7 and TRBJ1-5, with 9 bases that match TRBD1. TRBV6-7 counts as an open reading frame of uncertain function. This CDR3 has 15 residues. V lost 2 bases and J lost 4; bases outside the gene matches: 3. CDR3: CASSYPTGGNQPQHF. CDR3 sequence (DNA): TGTGCCAGCAGTTACCCGACAGGGGGGAATCAGCCCCAGCATTTT.

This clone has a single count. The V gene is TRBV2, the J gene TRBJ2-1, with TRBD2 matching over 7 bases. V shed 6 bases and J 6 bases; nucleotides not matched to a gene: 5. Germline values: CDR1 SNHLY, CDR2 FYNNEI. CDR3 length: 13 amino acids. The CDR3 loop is CASRVSGINEQFF. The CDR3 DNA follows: TGTGCCAGCAGAGTAAGCGGGATCAATGAGCAGTTCTTC.

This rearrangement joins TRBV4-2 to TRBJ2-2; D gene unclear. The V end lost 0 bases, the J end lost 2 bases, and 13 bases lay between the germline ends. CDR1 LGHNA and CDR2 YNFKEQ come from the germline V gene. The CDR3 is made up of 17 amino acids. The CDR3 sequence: CASSQDHPGSNTGELFF. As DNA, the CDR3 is TGTGCCAGCAGCCAAGATCACCCAGGAAGTAACACCGGGGAGCTGTTTTTT.

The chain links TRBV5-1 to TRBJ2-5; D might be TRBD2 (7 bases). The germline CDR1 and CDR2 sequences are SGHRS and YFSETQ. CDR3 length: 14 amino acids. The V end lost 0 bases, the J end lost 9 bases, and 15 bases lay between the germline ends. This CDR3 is CASSLEAGAQPQYF. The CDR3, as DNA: TGCGCCAGCAGCTTGGAGGCGGGGGCCCAGCCCCAGTACTTC. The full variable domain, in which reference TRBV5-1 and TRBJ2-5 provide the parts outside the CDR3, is KAGVTQTPRYLIKTRGQQVTLSCSPISGHRSVSWYQQTPGQGLQFLFEYFSETQRNKGNFPGRFSGRQFSNSRSEMNVSTLELGDSALYLCASSLEAGAQPQYFGPGTRLLVL.

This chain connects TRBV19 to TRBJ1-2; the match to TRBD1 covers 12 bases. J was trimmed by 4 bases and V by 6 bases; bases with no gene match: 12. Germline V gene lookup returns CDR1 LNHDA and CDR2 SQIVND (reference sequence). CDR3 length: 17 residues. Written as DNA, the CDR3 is TGTGCCAGTAGCCGGGACAGGGGGCGTTCGGTCCTCTATGGCTACACCTTC. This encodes CASSRDRGRSVLYGYTF.

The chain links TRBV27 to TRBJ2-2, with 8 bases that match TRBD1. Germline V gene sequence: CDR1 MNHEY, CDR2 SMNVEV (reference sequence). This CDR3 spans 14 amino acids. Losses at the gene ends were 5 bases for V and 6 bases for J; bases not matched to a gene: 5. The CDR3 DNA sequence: TGTGCCAGCAGTGGGGACAGGTTCGCCGGGGAGCTGTTTTTT. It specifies CASSGDRFAGELFF.

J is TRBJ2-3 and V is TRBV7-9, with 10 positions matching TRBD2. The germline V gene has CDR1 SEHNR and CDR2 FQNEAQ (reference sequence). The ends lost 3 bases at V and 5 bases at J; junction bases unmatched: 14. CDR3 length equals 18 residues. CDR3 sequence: CASSFAASGRGGGDTQYF. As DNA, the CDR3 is TGTGCCAGCAGCTTCGCTGCTAGCGGGAGAGGAGGAGGAGATACGCAGTATTTT. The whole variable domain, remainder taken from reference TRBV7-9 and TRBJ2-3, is DTGVSQNPRHKITKRGQNVTFRCDPISEHNRLYWYRQTLGQGPEFLTYFQNEAQLEKSRLLSDRFSAERPKGSFSTLEIQRTEQGDSAMYLCASSFAASGRGGGDTQYFGPGTRLTVL.

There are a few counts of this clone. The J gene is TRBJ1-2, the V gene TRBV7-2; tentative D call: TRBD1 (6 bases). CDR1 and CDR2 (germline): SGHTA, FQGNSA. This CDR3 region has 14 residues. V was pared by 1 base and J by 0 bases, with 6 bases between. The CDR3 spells CASSLDRANYGYTF. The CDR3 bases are TGTGCCAGCAGCTTAGACAGGGCTAACTATGGCTACACCTTC.